This T cell receptor beta chain was recorded in a study of early stage breast cancer tumors. Broader study findings: Chain pairing and CD4, CD8 or FOXP3 expression were not captured.

Here immunoSEQ multiplex PCR was the method, and the copy in TCRdb shows in-frame clones only, minus some. The repertoire holds roughly 10,000 clones, with roughly 79% as singletons. Often about 85-330 mg of normal breast tissue was needed for DNA. A word on this clone: What it recognizes is unknown.

This sequence was found in a person aged 40-50 years with breast cancer. Sequencing used normal breast tissue next to the tumor.

The CDR3 nucleotides are TGTGCCATCAGTGAGTTCGATCAGCCCCAGCATTTT. Translation gives CAISEFDQPQHF. V usage is TRBV10-3 and J usage is TRBJ1-5; D is uncertain. CDR3 length: 12 residues. Germline V gives CDR1 ENHRY, CDR2 SYGVKD. Trimming took 1 base from V and 5 from J, leaving 3 bases between them.